The rows below give T cell receptor beta chains drawn from one sample of a study of CD8+CD57+ T cells in acquired aplastic anemia. A single record per CDR3 protein comes from TCRdb applying MiXCR to the reads. Among approximately 180,000 distinct CDR3 sequences, less than 50% were seen once, and the ten largest hold 1.8%. Sequencing was carried out using sorted CD4+, CD8+, or CD8+CD57+ T cells (not recorded which) from PBMCs. These receptors were taken from a human donor with aplastic anemia. Each CDR3 is given with its conserved first and last residue. The order of the fields is CDR3 protein, CDR3 DNA, J gene, D gene, clone size, V gene. A D gene is named only where the DNA matches it firmly. The listing skips clone size in some rows; elsewhere it reads once, few, many or a size class.

CDR3aa: CSASSRSGGDAYEQYF
CDR3nt: TGCAGTGCCAGCTCCCGTAGCGGGGGTGACGCCTACGAGCAGTACTTC
j_gene: TRBJ2-7
d_gene: TRBD2
abundance: -
v_gene: TRBV20-1

CDR3aa: CASSEGDGIGNTIYF
CDR3nt: TGTGCCAGCAGTGAGGGGGACGGGATAGGAAACACCATATATTTT
j_gene: TRBJ1-3
d_gene: -
abundance: -
v_gene: TRBV25-1

CDR3aa: CASRDGTGAETQYF
CDR3nt: TGTGCCAGCAGGGACGGGACAGGGGCTGAGACCCAGTACTTC
j_gene: TRBJ2-5
d_gene: TRBD1
abundance: -
v_gene: TRBV7-9

CDR3aa: CASSPRRGNTGELFF
CDR3nt: TGTGCCAGCAGCCCCCGGCGGGGTAACACCGGGGAGCTGTTTTTT
j_gene: TRBJ2-2
d_gene: -
abundance: few
v_gene: TRBV3-1

CDR3aa: CASSQDSAELFF
CDR3nt: TGTGCCAGCAGCCAAGACAGCGCGGAGCTGTTTTTT
j_gene: TRBJ2-2
d_gene: -
abundance: -
v_gene: TRBV14

CDR3aa: CASGGSSGTGELFF
CDR3nt: TGTGCCAGCGGGGGCTCTTCGGGGACCGGGGAGCTGTTTTTT
j_gene: TRBJ2-2
d_gene: -
abundance: many
v_gene: TRBV7-9

CDR3aa: CASRIRGTGGASGYTF
CDR3nt: TGTGCCAGTAGGATCAGGGGGACAGGGGGCGCGAGTGGCTACACCTTC
j_gene: TRBJ1-2
d_gene: TRBD1
abundance: -
v_gene: TRBV19

CDR3aa: CASSRGTGADTQYF
CDR3nt: TGTGCCAGCAGTCGGGGGACAGGAGCAGATACGCAGTATTTT
j_gene: TRBJ2-3
d_gene: TRBD1
abundance: once
v_gene: TRBV12-3/TRBV12-4

CDR3aa: CSVGWTSREASTDTQYF
CDR3nt: TGCAGCGTTGGATGGACTTCCAGGGAGGCTAGCACAGATACGCAGTATTTT
j_gene: TRBJ2-3
d_gene: -
abundance: -
v_gene: TRBV29-1

CDR3aa: CASSEDTQYF
CDR3nt: TGTGCCAGCAGTGAGGATACGCAGTATTTT
j_gene: TRBJ2-3
d_gene: -
abundance: -
v_gene: TRBV25-1

CDR3aa: CASNGVKRPWEETQYF
CDR3nt: TGTGCCAGCAATGGTGTCAAGCGGCCTTGGGAAGAGACCCAGTACTTC
j_gene: TRBJ2-5
d_gene: -
abundance: -
v_gene: TRBV2

CDR3aa: CASSDGRRGYETEAFF
CDR3nt: TGTGCCAGCAGTGACGGTCGGAGAGGGTACGAAACTGAAGCTTTCTTT
j_gene: TRBJ1-1
d_gene: -
abundance: -
v_gene: TRBV25-1

CDR3aa: CASSLSGTKGGYYGYTF
CDR3nt: TGTGCCAGCTCACTTTCCGGGACTAAAGGGGGGTACTATGGCTACACCTTC
j_gene: TRBJ1-2
d_gene: -
abundance: few
v_gene: TRBV18

CDR3aa: CASSSQGEAFF
CDR3nt: TGTGCCAGCTCCAGCCAGGGAGAAGCTTTCTTT
j_gene: TRBJ1-1
d_gene: -
abundance: many
v_gene: TRBV18

CDR3aa: CSARDPSRLSEAFF
CDR3nt: TGCAGTGCTAGAGATCCCAGCAGATTATCTGAAGCTTTCTTT
j_gene: TRBJ1-1
d_gene: -
abundance: many
v_gene: TRBV20-1

CDR3aa: CATLTGGNQNTEAFF
CDR3nt: TGTGCCACCCTGACAGGGGGAAACCAGAACACTGAAGCTTTCTTT
j_gene: TRBJ1-1
d_gene: TRBD1
abundance: many
v_gene: TRBV10-3

CDR3aa: CASRTSGEAFF
CDR3nt: TGTGCCAGTAGAACTAGCGGGGAAGCTTTCTTT
j_gene: TRBJ1-1
d_gene: -
abundance: -
v_gene: TRBV19

CDR3aa: CASSLASGGGVQYF
CDR3nt: TGTGCCAGCAGCTTGGCTAGCGGGGGAGGAGTGCAGTACTTC
j_gene: TRBJ2-7
d_gene: TRBD2
abundance: -
v_gene: TRBV7-3

CDR3aa: CASSFRTGETQYF
CDR3nt: TGCGCCAGCAGCTTCAGGACGGGGGAGACCCAGTACTTC
j_gene: TRBJ2-5
d_gene: -
abundance: many
v_gene: TRBV5-1

CDR3aa: CASSMEYGYTF
CDR3nt: TGTGCCAGCTCAATGGAGTATGGCTACACCTTC
j_gene: TRBJ1-2
d_gene: -
abundance: -
v_gene: TRBV12-3/TRBV12-4

CDR3aa: CASLTNAFETQYF
CDR3nt: TGCGCCAGCCTCACTAACGCGTTCGAGACCCAGTACTTC
j_gene: TRBJ2-5
d_gene: -
abundance: -
v_gene: TRBV10-2

CDR3aa: CASSVATSGYGYTF
CDR3nt: TGTGCCAGCAGCGTAGCCACCTCCGGCTATGGCTACACCTTC
j_gene: TRBJ1-2
d_gene: -
abundance: -
v_gene: TRBV9

CDR3aa: CASSGSSGTGIVYEQYF
CDR3nt: TGTGCCAGCAGCGGGTCCTCCGGGACAGGGATCGTTTACGAGCAGTACTTC
j_gene: TRBJ2-7
d_gene: TRBD1
abundance: -
v_gene: TRBV3-1

CDR3aa: CSALTPPRGDQYF
CDR3nt: TGCAGTGCTCTAACTCCTCCGAGGGGGGACCAGTACTTC
j_gene: TRBJ2-5
d_gene: -
abundance: medium-sized
v_gene: TRBV20-1

CDR3aa: CASNPGQGERPTSTSYEQYF
CDR3nt: TGCGCCAGCAACCCGGGACAGGGCGAGCGACCCACATCCACTTCCTACGAGCAGTACTTC
j_gene: TRBJ2-7
d_gene: TRBD1
abundance: -
v_gene: TRBV10-1

CDR3aa: CASSMGVTPSEQYF
CDR3nt: TGTGCCAGTAGTATGGGGGTCACCCCCTCCGAGCAGTACTTC
j_gene: TRBJ2-7
d_gene: -
abundance: -
v_gene: TRBV19

CDR3aa: CASSLRFNEKLFF
CDR3nt: TGTGCCAGCAGCTTGAGGTTTAATGAAAAACTGTTTTTT
j_gene: TRBJ1-4
d_gene: -
abundance: many
v_gene: TRBV5-5

CDR3aa: CASSELEGETQYF
CDR3nt: TGTGCCAGCAGTGAGTTGGAGGGGGAGACCCAGTACTTC
j_gene: TRBJ2-5
d_gene: -
abundance: few
v_gene: TRBV2

CDR3aa: CASSLDPRGETQYF
CDR3nt: TGTGCCAGCAGCCTAGATCCGAGGGGAGAGACCCAGTACTTC
j_gene: TRBJ2-5
d_gene: -
abundance: -
v_gene: TRBV12-3/TRBV12-4

CDR3aa: CASSLEASNYGYTF
CDR3nt: TGCGCCAGCAGCTTGGAGGCGTCTAACTATGGCTACACCTTC
j_gene: TRBJ1-2
d_gene: -
abundance: many
v_gene: TRBV5-1

CDR3aa: CASSPGTGYEKLFF
CDR3nt: TGTGCCAGCAGCCCCGGGACAGGGTACGAAAAACTGTTTTTT
j_gene: TRBJ1-4
d_gene: TRBD1
abundance: -
v_gene: TRBV5-6

CDR3aa: CASRWDRLGYSNQPQHF
CDR3nt: TGTGCCAGCAGATGGGACAGGTTGGGATATAGCAATCAGCCCCAGCATTTT
j_gene: TRBJ1-5
d_gene: TRBD1
abundance: once
v_gene: TRBV28

CDR3aa: CASSSGSSGELFF
CDR3nt: TGTGCCAGCAGTAGCGGGAGTAGCGGGGAGCTGTTTTTT
j_gene: TRBJ2-2
d_gene: TRBD2
abundance: -
v_gene: TRBV10-2

CDR3aa: CASSSSGAYGYTF
CDR3nt: TGTGCCAGCAGCTCATCAGGGGCTTATGGCTACACCTTC
j_gene: TRBJ1-2
d_gene: -
abundance: few
v_gene: TRBV7-2

CDR3aa: CSVGTGVNQPQHF
CDR3nt: TGCAGCGTTGGGACAGGCGTCAATCAGCCCCAGCATTTT
j_gene: TRBJ1-5
d_gene: TRBD1
abundance: many
v_gene: TRBV29-1

CDR3aa: CASSSPGSSYNEQFF
CDR3nt: TGCGCCAGCAGCTCCCCCGGGAGCTCCTACAATGAGCAGTTCTTC
j_gene: TRBJ2-1
d_gene: -
abundance: many
v_gene: TRBV5-1

CDR3aa: CASSYPGLPYEQYF
CDR3nt: TGTGCCAGCAGCTACCCGGGACTCCCCTACGAGCAGTACTTC
j_gene: TRBJ2-7
d_gene: -
abundance: -
v_gene: TRBV7-9

CDR3aa: CASSSAPGLVTRDTQYF
CDR3nt: TGTGCCAGCAGCTCTGCCCCGGGACTAGTGACGCGGGATACGCAGTATTTT
j_gene: TRBJ2-3
d_gene: TRBD2
abundance: many
v_gene: TRBV7-9